This T cell receptor (beta chain) derives from a study of Ad26.COV2.S vaccination and SARS-CoV-2 variants. Study background: Donor was assigned to the Ad26.COV2.S arm of trial COV1001. Into the muscle, Ad26.COV2.S was dosed once or twice, 56 days apart.

The method was immunoSEQ multiplex PCR; TCRdb's version includes in-frame clones alone and lacks a portion of them. The table has roughly 700,000 clones, about 89% seen once. General observations from the study: Comparable non-spike TCR breadth was observed in vaccine and placebo recipients.

Comments on this clone: Its specificity is not known.

Treatment meaning: roughly 18 received Ad26.COV2.S at low or high dose, single or two shots; 5 received placebo; per-sample allocation not given. On day 63 after the first injection, vaccine and placebo recipients gave samples. Its platform was an Ad26 vector, and its expressed antigen was Wuhan-strain SARS-CoV-2 spike. Source: peripheral blood, taken in a trial of Ad26.COV2.S vaccine versus placebo. This receptor was obtained from a person aged 18-65 years who received the Ad26.COV2.S COVID-19 vaccine or a placebo.

CDR3 nucleotide sequence: TGTGCCAGCACAAAACGAGGGGCGAACACCGGGGAGCTGTTTTTT. The encoded protein is CASTKRGANTGELFF. The genes are TRBV2 and TRBJ2-2; D may be TRBD1 or TRBD2 (5 bases each). Per germline, CDR1 SNHLY and CDR2 FYNNEI. Trimming removed 7 bases from V and 0 bases from J, with 12 bases in between. The CDR3 length is 15 residues.